This TCR beta chain was sequenced for a study of cytomegalovirus exposure and HLA in healthy donors. The PCR was carried out with 60 Vbeta primers and 13 Jbeta primers. The table came from immunoSEQ multiplex PCR; TCRdb's copy has only in-frame clones and leaves some out. The table has about 120,000 clones, around 70% seen once. Looked up from germline, CDR1 is SGDLS and CDR2 is YYNGEE. Trimming pared 3 bases from V and 4 bases from J, leaving 10 bases between. This CDR3 has 14 amino acids. The V call is TRBV9, the J call TRBJ1-4; perhaps TRBD1 as D (5 bases). The sequencing sample was made of PBMCs. This TCR derives from a man aged 35 to 55 in good health and CMV-seropositive. The CDR3 protein is CASSARQGNEKLFF. The DNA for the CDR3 is TGTGCCAGCAGCGCCCGGCAGGGTAATGAAAAACTGTTTTTT. Combining the CDR3 with reference TRBV9 and TRBJ1-4 gives the whole variable domain DSGVTQTPKHLITATGQRVTLRCSPRSGDLSVYWYQQSLDQGLQFLIQYYNGEERAKGNILERFSAQQFPDLHSELNLSSLELGDSALYFCASSARQGNEKLFFGSGTQLSVL.